The 19 T cell receptor beta chains given below trace back to one sample, sequenced in a study of T cell repertoires in cytomegalovirus infection. Each CDR3 protein is one row after TCRdb ran MiXCR on the reads. The sample records nearly 650,000 distinct CDR3 sequences, 20% to 25% being singletons. Sample: CD8+ T cells from PBMCs. These receptors originate from a human donor in good health (CMV status not recorded). Some clones in this sample may be carry-over from other donors' samples.

The chain recombines TRBV2 with TRBJ2-2; 7 bases match TRBD2. The CDR3 extends over 13 amino acids. Germline CDR1 reads SNHLY; CDR2 reads FYNNEI. The trim removed 10 bases at V and 4 bases at J, leaving 6 bases unmatched. The CDR3 bases are TGTGCCACCCTTGCGGGGGTCACCGGGGAGCTGTTTTTT. Translating gives CATLAGVTGELFF.

Note on this clonotype: A much larger clonotype is one base distant, so this may be a read error. The rearrangement links TRBV6-6 to TRBJ1-6, with a tentative D call TRBD1 (5 bases). This CDR3 spans 16 amino acids. Germline CDR1 reads MNHNY; CDR2 reads SVGAGI (reference sequence). Trimming cost V 8 bases and J 5 bases, with 19 bases left between them. The CDR3 DNA follows: TGTGCCAGCTCCTCGGGGCCGGATTTCCATAATTCACCCCTCCACTTT. Amino acids: CASSSGPDFHNSPLHF.

The chain employs TRBV5-4 and TRBJ2-1, with D perhaps TRBD1 (5 bases). Trimming stripped 4 bases from V and 2 bases from J, with 10 bases between. From germline, CDR1 is SGHNT and CDR2 YYREEE (reference sequence). The CDR3 sequence is 14 residues long. Written as DNA, the CDR3 is TGTGCCAGCAGCCAGGGAAGTGCCTACAATGAGCAGTTCTTC. This codes for CASSQGSAYNEQFF.

This CDR3 reads CATSTGGPSTDTQYF. The CDR3 bases are TGTGCCACCAGCACCGGGGGTCCTAGCACAGATACGCAGTATTTT. V and J are TRBV15 and TRBJ2-3, with D possibly TRBD2 on 6 matching bases. The germline CDR1 and CDR2 sequences are LNHNV and YYDKDF (reference sequence). Trimming removed 4 bases from V and 0 bases from J, with 11 bases in between. This CDR3 has 15 residues.

This clonotype was seen a handful of times. This rearrangement joins TRBV5-1 to TRBJ2-1; TRBD2 matches 7 bases. V trimming: 1 base; J trimming: 8 bases; junction bases outside the gene matches: 9. Germline CDR1 reads SGHRS; CDR2 reads YFSETQ. This CDR3 region has 15 residues. In nucleotides, the CDR3 is TGCGCCAGCAGCTTGTATCTGGTAGCGGGCGATGAGCAGTTCTTC. Translating it yields CASSLYLVAGDEQFF.

The chain has TRBV5-4 and TRBJ2-1; 11 bases are a match to TRBD2. The CDR3 spans 16 residues. J lost 4 bases, V lost 4 bases, and 7 bases had no gene match. CDR1 and CDR2 from the germline V gene are SGHNT and YYREEE (reference sequence). CDR3: CASSLDLAGGYNEQFF. The DNA of the CDR3 is TGTGCCAGCAGCCTCGATCTAGCGGGGGGATACAATGAGCAGTTCTTC.

V and J are TRBV7-9 and TRBJ2-7, with D perhaps assigned TRBD1 or TRBD2 (5 bases each). In germline, CDR1 is SEHNR, CDR2 FQNEAQ (reference sequence). Trimming stripped 5 bases from V and 5 bases from J, with 13 bases between. There are 13 residues in the CDR3. In DNA, the CDR3 is TGTGCCAGCAGCATCCCAGGGAGTCACGAGCAGTACTTC. It encodes CASSIPGSHEQYF.

The chain combines TRBV28 with TRBJ2-2; TRBD1 agrees at 7 bases. Trimming took 9 bases from V and 0 from J; bases not matched to a gene: 10. CDR1 is MDHEN and CDR2 is SYDVKM in the germline V gene. The CDR3 length is 16 residues. CDR3 sequence: CASEEGQVPNTGELFF. CDR3 coding DNA: TGTGCCAGTGAAGAAGGACAGGTCCCGAACACCGGGGAGCTGTTTTTT.

This clonotype occurred a few times. The gene calls are TRBV6-2 or TRBV6-3 and TRBJ1-2, with D tentatively TRBD1 (6 bases). CDR1 and CDR2 from the germline V gene are MNHEY and SVGEGT. The CDR3 is 18 amino acids. With 0 bases removed from V and 4 bases from J, the gap between germline ends came to 21 bases. CDR3 bases: TGTGCCAGCAGTTACTCCGGTCTAGGGTCAGGGGAACCCTATGGCTACACCTTC. Protein sequence: CASSYSGLGSGEPYGYTF.

In this sample, this clonotype turned up many times. The gene calls are TRBV7-2 and TRBJ2-3; D may be TRBD2 (6 bases). CDR3 length: 16 amino acids. Germline V gene lookup returns CDR1 SGHTA and CDR2 FQGNSA. V gave up 1 base and J gave up 2 bases, with 13 bases separating them. CDR3 loop: CASSLGPGLNTDTQYF. The CDR3 nucleotides read TGTGCCAGCAGCTTAGGACCGGGACTGAACACAGATACGCAGTATTTT.

This clonotype showed up just a few times. The V and J genes are TRBV7-9 and TRBJ2-7; either TRBD1 or TRBD2 may supply D (5 bases each). V was pared by 5 bases and J by 2 bases, with 16 bases between. CDR3 length: 15 residues. Germline CDR1 and CDR2: SEHNR and FQNEAQ (reference sequence). The CDR3 here is CASSPLQEATYEQYF. In nucleotides, the CDR3 is TGTGCCAGCAGCCCATTACAGGAGGCTACCTACGAGCAGTACTTC.

This clonotype was picked up a small number of times. The chain employs TRBV6-6 and TRBJ1-1; D may be TRBD1 (5 bases). The CDR3 is 16 amino acids. Germline CDR1 is MNHNY and CDR2 is SVGAGI (reference sequence). V dropped 5 bases and J dropped 0 bases, with 16 bases sitting between them. This CDR3 reads CASSGWDGPLNTEAFF. As DNA, the CDR3 is TGTGCCAGCAGTGGATGGGACGGCCCTTTGAACACTGAAGCTTTCTTT.

This clonotype appeared a few times. The chain employs TRBV6-5 and TRBJ2-3, with unresolved D. Trimming removed 2 bases at V and 3 bases at J, with 9 bases between. Germline CDR1 is MNHEY and CDR2 is SVGAGI. There are 14 residues in the CDR3. DNA of the CDR3: TGTGCCAGCAGTTACAAGGGTGGGACAGATACGCAGTATTTT. The encoded protein is CASSYKGGTDTQYF.

The chain uses TRBV20-1 and TRBJ2-7; 7 bases match TRBD2. In germline, CDR1 is DFQATT, CDR2 SNEGSKA (reference sequence). This CDR3 comprises 16 residues. The junction had 9 bases not matched to a gene; V was cut back by 0 bases and J by 1 base. The chain's CDR3 is CSARDANPGGSYEQYV. CDR3 nucleotides: TGCAGTGCTAGAGATGCCAACCCGGGAGGTTCCTACGAGCAGTACGTC.

This clonotype occurred once. The junction departs from the called germline gene at one end, perhaps through a read error. J is TRBJ2-6 and V is TRBV7-7, with D perhaps TRBD1 (5 bases). The CDR3 totals 18 residues. Germline V gene sequence: CDR1 SSHAT, CDR2 FNYEAQ (reference sequence). This CDR3 is CASSSIPPGALGANVLTF. The CDR3 bases are TGTGCTAGCAGCTCTATCCCTCCTGGGGCTCTGGGGGCCAACGTCCTGACTTTC.

This clonotype was counted at least ten times. The chain employs TRBV12-3 or TRBV12-4 and TRBJ2-7; 7 positions match TRBD1. After removal of 1 base from V and 3 bases from J, the junction contained 6 bases not matched to a gene. The CDR3 sequence is 15 residues long. The DNA for the CDR3 is TGTGCCAGCAGTTTAGTGACAGGGACGCGCTACGAGCAGTACTTC. Protein sequence: CASSLVTGTRYEQYF.

In the case of this clonotype: A much larger clonotype is one base distant, so this may be a read error. J is TRBJ2-1 and V is TRBV6-2 or TRBV6-3; 7 nucleotides match TRBD1. Germline V gives CDR1 MNHEY, CDR2 SVGEGT. The CDR3 runs to 15 residues. The CDR3 nucleotides read TGTGTCAGCAGTTATGAGACAGGGTTCGACAATGAGCAGTTCTTC. Its protein is CVSSYETGFDNEQFF.

In this sample, this clonotype turned up many times. The chain uses TRBV2 and TRBJ2-3; unclear D gene. CDR3 length equals 10 residues. V was clipped by 1 base and J by 7 bases, with 0 bases between them. The germline CDR1 and CDR2 sequences are SNHLY and FYNNEI. The chain's CDR3 is CASSEDTQYF. DNA for the CDR3: TGTGCCAGCAGTGAAGATACGCAGTATTTT.

This clonotype came up many times. The chain uses TRBV7-9 and TRBJ1-4; D gene ambiguous. V was cut by 1 base and J by 6 bases, with 6 bases left in between. Germline CDR1 and CDR2: SEHNR and FQNEAQ (reference sequence). This CDR3 comprises 13 residues. CDR3 in DNA: TGTGCCAGCAGCTTAGGTGCCTATGAAAAACTGTTTTTT. It specifies CASSLGAYEKLFF.